This T cell receptor beta chain was identified in a study of beta chain features in type 1 diabetes. V lost 2 bases and J 0 bases, leaving 15 bases between the germline ends. The CDR3 contains 17 residues. Germline CDR1 and CDR2: KGHSH and LQKENI. Central memory, naive, regulatory and stem cell-like memory CD4+ cells were sorted by CD45RO/CCR7/CD25/CD127/CD95/CD27. Whole-study results and caveats: In all four CD4+ subsets, TCRB CDR3 length was significantly, moderately reduced in type 1 diabetes. VDJ junctions sequenced from type 1 diabetes patients showed fewer insertions and more deletions. Still unanswered here is whether HLA type influences TCRB rearrangement.

This clone has a handful of counts. Its cognate antigen is unknown. Expressed TCRB transcripts were sequenced, since all the RNA that had been isolated was reverse transcribed. Using immunoSEQ multiplex PCR, the repertoire was profiled, and TCRdb retains in-frame clones only, with some absent. The sample contains approximately 360,000 clones, roughly 13% of which appear only once. This clonotype originated in a woman aged 18-29 years with type 1 diabetes. This chain uses TRBV18 with TRBJ2-3; D perhaps matches TRBD2 (5 bases). Sequencing used naive CD4+ T cells from blood. This chain's CDR3 is CASSPKGPGSSTDTQYF. The DNA for the CDR3 is TGTGCCAGCTCACCAAAGGGTCCGGGGTCTAGCACAGATACGCAGTATTTT.